This entry features one TCR beta chain sequence. What this receptor recognizes is not known. It has no much larger one-base neighbor in the sample; base qualities were not kept. V is reduced by 7 bases and J by 6 bases, leaving a spacing of 10 bases between them. Reading the germline V gene (reference sequence) gives CDR1 SEHNR and CDR2 FQNEAQ. There are 13 amino acids in the CDR3, from cysteine to phenylalanine inclusive. Just the 39-base CDR3 DNA is kept, in frame starting at base 1. What this sample's time point label stands for: about 28 days (+/-7) after the second vaccine dose. AZD1222 recipients with second doses at about 4 weeks or about 12 weeks were pooled, because spike-specific TCR depth and breadth did not differ between schedules. Vaccinee samples came from UK trials COV001 and COV002, including a single-blind randomized controlled phase 2/3 trial of AZD1222 (ChAdOx1 nCoV-19) in healthy adults. For TCRbeta chain sequencing, PBMC samples were collected from trial participants at day 0 and at day 28 after the second dose.

This sample was included in a study of T cell responses to AZD1222 COVID-19 vaccine (dated by TCRdb to the early 2020s). Regarding the research as a whole: TCR sequencing was performed for 230 to 250 trial participants, of whom 200 to 210 were given two doses of AZD1222 and around 26 were given two doses of MenACWY control vaccine. Trial participants were enrolled by age into 18-55, 56-69 and 70-plus year subgroups, with about 150, 27 and 61 TCR-sequenced participants respectively. The full study reports these points: Epitopes outside the regions mutated in the B.1.351 and B.1.1.7 variants were reportedly recognized by nearly half of the unique spike-specific TCRs. The vaccine-associated CD4 TCRs covered the entire spike protein, and the dominant responses fell in regions 160-218 and 743-854. Most participants were white British and females outnumbered males, and the authors suggested that clonal diversity may have been underestimated. Conclusions about previously exposed vaccinees are limited because only six or seven AZD1222 recipients were SARS-CoV-2 seropositive at baseline. The 56-69-year group was small, and its depth increase did not reach significance, likely because of low power. Because no day 14 peak-response samples were available, the repertoires could be characterized only after the peak T cell response. After two AZD1222 doses, spike-specific TCR breadth and depth were significantly higher than at day 0 and than in MenACWY recipients.

The CDR3 regions of human TCRbeta chains were analyzed by immunosequencing. The study's own analysis went as follows. Repertoire TCRs were checked for matches against a reference library of SARS-CoV-2-specific TCRs that had been generated using the MIRA antigen-specificity platform. Breadth meant the fraction of unique TCRs that were SARS-CoV-2-associated, whereas depth meant the fraction of total T cells that were SARS-CoV-2-associated. Using the MIRA data, every spike-specific TCR was mapped to the spike region that the TCR reacted to and assigned to either a CD4 or a CD8 class. Log10-transformed breadth and depth values were compared by one-way ANOVA with Sidak's multiple comparisons tests. TCRdb's version of the immuneACCESS table is confined to in-frame rearrangements and falls short of the full clone set. An unresolved V gene accounts for under half of the shortfall where checked; the remainder is of unknown origin. V, J and clone size reflect that table, while D and trimming were determined from the DNA. Counted in this sample were 95,000 to 110,000 clones; roughly 85% of them appeared once. Approximately 4.8% of the sample belongs to the ten largest clones.

The rearranged segments are TRBV7-9 and TRBJ1-6; the D gene assignment is ambiguous. This TCR was sampled from an adult who received the AZD1222 COVID-19 vaccine. The source was peripheral blood, collected 28 days after the second AZD1222 dose. The CDR3: CASTALSNSPLHF. Read as DNA, the sequence is TGTGCCAGCACCGCTTTATCTAATTCACCCCTCCACTTT.